This entry lists 18 T cell receptor beta chains sequenced from one sample in a study of T cell changes during pregnancy in multiple sclerosis. Only in-frame clones appear in the TCRdb table, and some are missing; sequencing was by immunoSEQ multiplex PCR. Here the sample spans over 40,000 clones, roughly 92% being singletons. This sample comprised peripheral blood, obtained in the third trimester of pregnancy. The receptors here all came from a female donor with multiple sclerosis, enrolled in a pregnancy study.

V gene TRBV18 combines with J gene TRBJ1-2; D uncertain. Trimming cost V 2 bases and J 7 bases, with 14 bases left between them. The length of the CDR3 is 14 residues. CDR1 and CDR2 (germline): KGHSH, LQKENI. As DNA, the CDR3 is TGTGCCAGCTCACCAAACGACTATCGGAGTGGCTACACCTTC. It encodes CASSPNDYRSGYTF.

This chain connects TRBV28 to TRBJ2-7, with a tentative D call TRBD2 (6 bases). CDR3 size: 13 residues. Germline-derived CDR1 and CDR2 are MDHEN and SYDVKM. V was shortened by 6 bases and J by 2 bases, with 11 bases between the two germline ends. The CDR3 region has the DNA TGTGCCAGCAGCCGCGGGGTACCCTACGAGCAGTACTTC. This sequence encodes CASSRGVPYEQYF.

This chain uses TRBV25-1 with TRBJ2-3; no clear D. Germline-derived CDR1 and CDR2 are MGHDK and SYGVNS. The CDR3 runs 14 residues. V shed 2 bases and J shed 5 bases, with 11 bases lying between them. CDR3 region: CASSEPGIGDTQYF. In DNA, the CDR3 is TGTGCCAGCAGTGAACCAGGAATAGGAGATACGCAGTATTTT. Variable domain in full (rest from reference TRBV25-1 and TRBJ2-3): EADIYQTPRYLVIGTGKKITLECSQTMGHDKMYWYQQDPGMELHLIHYSYGVNSTEKGDLSSESTVSRIRTEHFPLTLESARPSHTSQYLCASSEPGIGDTQYFGPGTRLTVL.

The V gene is TRBV7-8, the J gene TRBJ2-6; 10 bases map to TRBD2. The length of the CDR3 is 20 residues. The V gene's germline CDR1 is SGHVS and CDR2 FQNEAQ. Trimming removed 1 base from V and 1 base from J; junction bases left unmatched: 10. CDR3 residues: CASSLVYNLAGVSGANVLTF. The CDR3 coding sequence is TGTGCCAGCAGCTTAGTGTATAACCTAGCGGGAGTGTCTGGGGCCAACGTCCTGACTTTC.

The V and J genes are TRBV9 and TRBJ2-1, with D perhaps matching TRBD2 (5 bases). Germline loops: CDR1 SGDLS, CDR2 YYNGEE. V lost 1 base and J 8 bases, leaving 13 bases between the germline ends. This CDR3 spans 14 amino acids. The CDR3 sequence: CASSVTPGSHEQFF. DNA of the CDR3: TGTGCCAGCAGCGTAACCCCGGGGAGTCATGAGCAGTTCTTC.

The chain has TRBV6-5 and TRBJ2-2; D gene ambiguous. The CDR3 spans 15 residues. Deletions cut 0 bases from V and 6 bases from J, with 11 bases between. The germline CDR1 and CDR2 sequences are MNHEY and SVGAGI. CDR3 amino acids: CASSYSVVEPGELFF. The CDR3 nucleotides are TGTGCCAGCAGTTACTCGGTAGTCGAGCCCGGGGAGCTGTTTTTT.

V gene TRBV28 combines with J gene TRBJ2-1; D is ambiguous. The germline V and J ends were trimmed by 7 bases and 7 bases, with 11 bases remaining between them. CDR1 and CDR2 from the germline V gene are MDHEN and SYDVKM. The CDR3 is made up of 12 amino acids. CDR3 residues: CASTQAANEQFF. CDR3 coding DNA: TGTGCCAGCACCCAGGCCGCAAATGAGCAGTTCTTC.

This chain connects TRBV25-1 to TRBJ2-7; 12 nucleotides agree with TRBD2. The trim removed 4 bases at V and 2 bases at J, leaving 6 bases unmatched. Germline lookup yields CDR1 MGHDK and CDR2 SYGVNS. The CDR3 loop spans 16 amino acids. DNA for the CDR3: TGTGCCAGCAGTGGAAAACGACTAGCGGGAGCCTACGAGCAGTACTTC. It encodes CASSGKRLAGAYEQYF.

The rearrangement uses TRBV9 and TRBJ1-2; TRBD1 agrees at 7 bases. Germline V gene data show CDR1 as SGDLS and CDR2 as YYNGEE. The CDR3 contains 14 residues. V trimming: 4 bases; J trimming: 3 bases; junction bases outside the gene matches: 6. Here the CDR3 reads CASSLNGQDYGYTF. The CDR3 DNA is TGTGCCAGCAGCTTGAACGGACAGGACTATGGCTACACCTTC. The full variable domain, its missing parts supplied by reference TRBV9 and TRBJ1-2, is DSGVTQTPKHLITATGQRVTLRCSPRSGDLSVYWYQQSLDQGLQFLIQYYNGEERAKGNILERFSAQQFPDLHSELNLSSLELGDSALYFCASSLNGQDYGYTFGSGTRLTVV.

V and J are TRBV5-6 and TRBJ2-1; D unclear. The germline V gene has CDR1 SGHDT and CDR2 YYEEEE. Trimming removed 2 bases at V and 5 bases at J, with 11 bases between. The CDR3 spans 14 residues. The CDR3 reads CASSLYRQDNEQFF. The CDR3, as DNA: TGTGCCAGCAGCTTATATCGGCAGGACAATGAGCAGTTCTTC.

The genes are TRBV15 and TRBJ2-1, with TRBD2 matching 7 bases. Trimming removed 1 base from V and 5 bases from J; junction bases left unmatched: 8. This CDR3 comprises 16 residues. Per the germline V gene, CDR1 is LNHNV and CDR2 is YYDKDF (reference sequence). As DNA, the CDR3 is TGTGCCACCAGCAGAGTGGGGGGAGGGCCCCACAATGAGCAGTTCTTC. Translating gives CATSRVGGGPHNEQFF.

The chain has TRBV11-3 and TRBJ2-6; TRBD1 agrees at 8 bases. CDR3 size: 18 residues. V gave up 2 bases and J gave up 2 bases; unmatched junction bases: 8. Germline CDR1 reads SGHNT; CDR2 reads YENEEA. The CDR3 loop reads CASSLLQGALPGANVLTF. CDR3 coding DNA: TGTGCCAGCAGCTTACTGCAGGGGGCGCTCCCTGGGGCCAACGTCCTGACTTTC.

The rearrangement uses TRBV20-1 and TRBJ2-7; tentatively, D is TRBD2 (6 bases). Germline assignment: CDR1 DFQATT and CDR2 SNEGSKA (reference sequence). The CDR3 sequence is 11 residues long. The CDR3 sequence is CNPTRSYEQYF. CDR3 coding DNA: TGCAATCCGACTAGATCCTACGAGCAGTACTTC.

This chain uses TRBV7-9 with TRBJ2-5; a weak D match, TRBD1 (5 bases). V lost 5 bases, J lost 2 bases, and 12 bases lay in between. The CDR3 runs to 14 residues. The germline V gene has CDR1 SEHNR and CDR2 FQNEAQ (reference sequence). Here the CDR3 DNA reads TGTGCCAGCAGCACCCTTAAGGGGCAAGAGACCCAGTACTTC. Residues: CASSTLKGQETQYF.

The chain links TRBV5-5 to TRBJ2-3, with 11 bases identical to TRBD2. V shed 2 bases and J 5 bases; nucleotides not matched to a gene: 10. The CDR3 is made up of 17 amino acids. From germline, CDR1 is SGHKS and CDR2 YYEKEE (reference sequence). The CDR3 nucleotides are TGTGCCAGCAGCTTTGTGTTAGCGGGAGGGCCTCAAGATACGCAGTATTTT. Encoded protein: CASSFVLAGGPQDTQYF.

A single count supports this clone. The gene calls are TRBV7-2 and TRBJ2-7; a weak D match, TRBD2 (6 bases). This CDR3 spans 14 amino acids. Germline values: CDR1 SGHTA, CDR2 FQGNSA. V lost 1 base and J 2 bases, leaving 9 bases between the germline ends. The CDR3 is CASSLVAETYEQYF. The CDR3 region has the DNA TGTGCCAGCAGCTTAGTAGCGGAAACCTACGAGCAGTACTTC.

The CDR3 DNA is TGTGCCAGCAGTCCGATCGGGGTGCAGCCCCAGCATTTT. This sequence encodes CASSPIGVQPQHF. The V call is TRBV6-6, the J call TRBJ1-5; no clear D. The length of the CDR3 is 13 residues. Germline V lookup: CDR1 MNHNY, CDR2 SVGAGI (reference sequence). Trimming left V 5 bases short and J 7 bases short, with 12 bases between.

This sequence joins TRBV19 and TRBJ2-3, with 10 bases lining up with TRBD2. Per the germline V gene, CDR1 is LNHDA and CDR2 is SQIVND (reference sequence). This CDR3 is 15 amino acids long. Losses at the gene ends were 4 bases for V and 5 bases for J; bases not matched to a gene: 6. Written as DNA, the CDR3 is TGTGCCAGTAGTACTAGCGGGAGCGGTATAGATACGCAGTATTTT. This translates into CASSTSGSGIDTQYF.